The rows below give T cell receptor beta chains drawn from one sample of a study of blood T cell repertoires in COVID-19. The data were produced by immunoSEQ multiplex PCR, yet TCRdb's version contains in-frame clones alone and is incomplete. The sample lists 410,000 or so clones, roughly 90% occurring once. The sequencing input was peripheral blood. These TCRs come from a woman in her thirties or forties with COVID-19, enrolled during active disease. Each CDR3 is given with its conserved first and last residue.

CDR3 length: 17
V gene: TRBV27
J gene: TRBJ2-1
CDR3 protein: CASSSPGQAHPRNEQFF

CDR3 length: 14
V gene: TRBV5-1
J gene: TRBJ2-4
CDR3 protein: CASSPDLGGNIQYF

CDR3 length: 13
V gene: TRBV18
J gene: TRBJ2-7
CDR3 protein: CASSRTGTYEQYF

CDR3 length: 15
V gene: TRBV4-3
J gene: TRBJ1-2
CDR3 protein: CASSQETLRADGYTF

CDR3 length: 14
V gene: TRBV5-1
J gene: TRBJ1-1
CDR3 protein: CASSVDRTGTEAFF

CDR3 length: 18
V gene: TRBV5-4
J gene: TRBJ2-1
CDR3 protein: CASSLSHGRSAAGLEQFF

CDR3 length: 18
V gene: TRBV16
J gene: TRBJ1-3
CDR3 protein: CASSQLGTGLHSGNTIYF

CDR3 length: 13
V gene: TRBV27
J gene: TRBJ2-7
CDR3 protein: CASSYASDYEQYF

CDR3 length: 15
V gene: TRBV28
J gene: TRBJ2-2
CDR3 protein: CASSLWGRALGELFF

CDR3 length: 13
V gene: TRBV28
J gene: TRBJ1-2
CDR3 protein: CASSSGQGYGYTF

CDR3 length: 15
V gene: TRBV6-6
J gene: TRBJ2-7
CDR3 protein: CASSFEPQPSNEQYF

CDR3 length: 14
V gene: TRBV6-5
J gene: TRBJ1-2
CDR3 protein: CASDGTGGGRGYTF

CDR3 length: 14
V gene: TRBV9
J gene: TRBJ2-3
CDR3 protein: CASSVGGFADTQYF

CDR3 length: 11
V gene: TRBV6-5
J gene: TRBJ2-5
CDR3 protein: CASSYRETQYF

CDR3 length: 13
V gene: TRBV7-2
J gene: TRBJ1-5
CDR3 protein: CASSLDRDQPQHF

CDR3 length: 18
V gene: TRBV12-5
J gene: TRBJ1-5
CDR3 protein: CASGLVDLPGGSNQPQHF

CDR3 length: 12
V gene: TRBV12-3/TRBV12-4
J gene: TRBJ1-2
CDR3 protein: CASSLGGPGYTF

CDR3 length: 14
V gene: TRBV9
J gene: TRBJ2-7
CDR3 protein: CASSVELAGVEQYF

CDR3 length: 14
V gene: TRBV6-6
J gene: TRBJ1-2
CDR3 protein: CASSYRGTGVGYTF

CDR3 length: 14
V gene: TRBV6-5
J gene: TRBJ1-4
CDR3 protein: CASRSRQENEKLFF

CDR3 length: 14
V gene: TRBV7-9
J gene: TRBJ1-5
CDR3 protein: CASSLEGFSGPQHF

CDR3 length: 13
V gene: TRBV7-9
J gene: TRBJ2-7
CDR3 protein: CASSLGDVYEQYF

CDR3 length: 12
V gene: TRBV28
J gene: TRBJ1-4
CDR3 protein: CGSQSGNEKLFF

CDR3 length: 13
V gene: TRBV9
J gene: TRBJ2-2
CDR3 protein: CASSAAPSGELFF

CDR3 length: 15
V gene: TRBV5-1
J gene: TRBJ1-2
CDR3 protein: CASSRDRDFRLGYTF

CDR3 length: 17
V gene: TRBV30
J gene: TRBJ2-1
CDR3 protein: CAWSALTGTEAYNEQFF

CDR3 length: 15
V gene: TRBV6-5
J gene: TRBJ1-5
CDR3 protein: CASSYLQGRNQPQHF

CDR3 length: 11
V gene: TRBV20-1
J gene: TRBJ2-3
CDR3 protein: CSASLVDTQYF

CDR3 length: 14
V gene: TRBV7-2
J gene: TRBJ1-1
CDR3 protein: CASSLSGGLVEAFF

CDR3 length: 15
V gene: TRBV5-1
J gene: TRBJ2-1
CDR3 protein: CASSTGLAEYNEQFF

CDR3 length: 13
V gene: TRBV29-1
J gene: TRBJ2-7
CDR3 protein: CSVGRDRDYEQYF

CDR3 length: 13
V gene: TRBV12-3/TRBV12-4
J gene: TRBJ1-3
CDR3 protein: CASSFLSGNTIYF

CDR3 length: 16
V gene: TRBV27
J gene: TRBJ1-4
CDR3 protein: CASSTTAGWPNEKLFF

CDR3 length: 13
V gene: TRBV27
J gene: TRBJ2-7
CDR3 protein: CASSFQGTYEQYF

CDR3 length: 14
V gene: TRBV7-9
J gene: TRBJ1-2
CDR3 protein: CASSETGTGGGYTF

CDR3 length: 15
V gene: TRBV7-2
J gene: TRBJ1-2
CDR3 protein: CASSRDSGAYYGYTF

CDR3 length: 12
V gene: TRBV5-1
J gene: TRBJ2-7
CDR3 protein: CASSITGYEQYF

CDR3 length: 15
V gene: TRBV4-1
J gene: TRBJ1-1
CDR3 protein: CASSQVRGKGTEAFF

CDR3 length: 13
V gene: TRBV7-3
J gene: TRBJ2-3
CDR3 protein: CASSPEYTDTQYF

CDR3 length: 14
V gene: TRBV10-2
J gene: TRBJ1-5
CDR3 protein: CASSDRERYQPQHF